A single sample gave rise to the 25 T cell receptor beta chains below, sequenced in a study of blood T cells in healthy people across ages. The second PCR ran roughly 7 to 12 cycles with a sample-barcoded 5' primer and J-beta primers. TCRdb called the 5' RACE reads again in MiXCR, with one record for every CDR3 protein. The profile shows 1.5 million to 2 million distinct CDR3 sequences, 30% to 40% of them singletons. The sample taken for sequencing was blood. These receptors were collected from a human donor in good health.

This clonotype was detected a few times. The V and J genes are TRBV29-1 and TRBJ2-3; 9 nucleotides agree with TRBD1. This CDR3 region has 15 residues. Germline lookup yields CDR1 SQVTM and CDR2 ANQGSEA. V shed 6 bases, J shed 6 bases, and the junction held 13 bases outside the gene matches. The CDR3 loop is CSVAGQGLDGDTQYF. The CDR3 DNA is TGCAGCGTGGCTGGACAGGGGCTGGATGGTGATACGCAGTATTTT.

The gene calls are TRBV6-1 and TRBJ1-2, with a possible D match to TRBD1 (6 bases). The length of the CDR3 is 16 residues. Germline-derived CDR1 and CDR2 are MNHNS and SASEGT. V was pared by 0 bases and J by 5 bases, with 16 bases between. DNA of the CDR3: TGTGCCAGCAGTGAAGCGCTGGGGGGCGCGCAATATGGCTACACCTTC. Its translation is CASSEALGGAQYGYTF.

This chain connects TRBV4-1 to TRBJ2-3; 11 bases match TRBD2. Per germline, CDR1 MGHRA and CDR2 YSYEKL. J was trimmed by 6 bases and V by 1 base; bases with no gene match: 6. The CDR3 contains 16 residues. This CDR3 is CASSQVIAGGLDTQYF. DNA for the CDR3: TGCGCCAGCAGCCAAGTCATAGCGGGGGGGCTCGATACGCAGTATTTT.

The gene calls are TRBV20-1 and TRBJ1-2, with D tentatively TRBD1 (5 bases). Germline V lookup: CDR1 DFQATT, CDR2 SNEGSKA (reference sequence). This CDR3 contains 13 residues. The V gene lost 6 bases and the J gene lost 4 bases, with 15 bases spanning the gap. In nucleotides, the CDR3 is TGCAGTGCCCGCGCGACAGATCTCTATGGCTACACCTTC. Translated: CSARATDLYGYTF.

This sequence joins TRBV10-3 and TRBJ2-7; 8 bases agree with TRBD1. Trimming removed 7 bases from V and 5 bases from J; junction bases left unmatched: 7. Germline V CDR1 and CDR2: ENHRY, SYGVKD. The CDR3 covers 13 residues. The CDR3 spells CAIKQDRVHEQYF. CDR3 bases: TGTGCCATCAAGCAGGACAGGGTTCACGAGCAGTACTTC.

This clonotype was seen a handful of times. The chain employs TRBV28 and TRBJ2-4, with TRBD2 matching over 10 bases. The CDR3 contains 17 residues. Germline V lookup: CDR1 MDHEN, CDR2 SYDVKM. V was clipped by 6 bases and J by 1 base; unmatched bases: 9. DNA for the CDR3: TGTGCCAGCAGCCCAAGAGGACTAGCGGTTGCCAAAAACATTCAGTACTTC. Translating it yields CASSPRGLAVAKNIQYF.

This clonotype was counted between two and nine times. The chain joins TRBV6-2 or TRBV6-3 to TRBJ2-7; 11 nucleotides align to TRBD2. With V trimmed by 4 bases and J by 3 bases, 14 bases remained unmatched. The V gene's germline CDR1 is MNHEY and CDR2 SVGEGT. This CDR3 region has 18 residues. The CDR3 reads CASSSGLAVPINLYEQYF. DNA for the CDR3: TGTGCCAGCAGTTCGGGACTAGCGGTTCCTATCAACCTCTACGAGCAGTACTTC.

This clonotype showed up just a few times. The chain has TRBV20-1 and TRBJ2-7; the D call may be TRBD1 or TRBD2 (5 bases each). Germline loops: CDR1 DFQATT, CDR2 SNEGSKA (reference sequence). V shed 6 bases and J shed 4 bases, with 22 bases lying between them. The CDR3 totals 15 residues. CDR3 in amino acids: CSANPLRGTVYEQYF. CDR3 in DNA: TGCAGTGCCAACCCGTTGAGAGGGACGGTTTACGAGCAGTACTTC.

CDR3 nucleotide sequence: TGTGCCAGCAGCCAAGGCCCGGGGGGGCAAGAGACCCAGTACTTC. Amino acid sequence: CASSQGPGGQETQYF. This chain links TRBV3-1 with TRBJ2-5, with 8 nucleotides matching TRBD2. Trimming removed 1 base from V and 2 bases from J; junction bases left unmatched: 3. Germline V CDR1 and CDR2: LGHDT, YNNKEL (reference sequence). This CDR3 comprises 15 residues.

V usage is TRBV29-1 and J usage is TRBJ2-5, with 10 bases aligning to TRBD1. The assigned J gene may be wrong: the sequence end matches TRBJ2-7 better. Germline V gene lookup returns CDR1 SQVTM and CDR2 ANQGSEA. This CDR3 contains 18 residues. CDR3 sequence reads: CSVTTFGDRGLLFYEQYF. CDR3 coding DNA: TGCAGCGTGACTACCTTCGGGGACAGGGGTCTTCTTTTTTACGAGCAGTACTTC.

J is TRBJ2-2 and V is TRBV6-1; D not certain. Trimming removed 3 bases at V and 6 bases at J, with 5 bases between. The CDR3 runs to 12 residues. Germline V gene lookup returns CDR1 MNHNS and CDR2 SASEGT. CDR3 amino acids: CASSELPGELFF. The CDR3 DNA is TGTGCCAGCAGTGAGCTTCCCGGGGAGCTGTTTTTT.

This clonotype was recorded once. The chain combines TRBV9 with TRBJ2-6; D remains unclear. Germline CDR1 reads SGDLS; CDR2 reads YYNGEE. The CDR3 runs to 13 residues. V was trimmed by 3 bases and J by 4 bases, leaving 5 bases between them. The CDR3 region is CASSGQGANVLTF. In DNA form, the CDR3 reads TGTGCCAGCAGCGGCCAAGGGGCCAACGTCCTGACTTTC.

There are a few counts of this clonotype. The V and J genes are TRBV12-3 or TRBV12-4 and TRBJ1-5; D remains unclear. The V and J ends lost 2 bases and 9 bases respectively, with 8 bases between them. The CDR3 extends over 12 amino acids. CDR3 in DNA: TGTGCCAGCAGTTTACTCCCCCGGCCCCAGCATTTT. Residues: CASSLLPRPQHF.

V is TRBV12-3 or TRBV12-4 and J is TRBJ2-5; D uncertain. This CDR3 comprises 15 residues. With 5 bases removed from V and 0 bases from J, the gap between germline ends came to 13 bases. The CDR3 is CASSLVSLHQETQYF. The CDR3 DNA reads TGTGCCAGCAGTCTTGTATCGCTACACCAAGAGACCCAGTACTTC.

This clonotype has only a few counts. This chain connects TRBV12-3 or TRBV12-4 to TRBJ2-7; 9 nucleotides align to TRBD2. The CDR3 sequence is 14 residues long. J was trimmed by 10 bases and V by 5 bases; bases with no gene match: 12. The CDR3 sequence: CASSPLNSGGLQYF. For the CDR3, the DNA is TGTGCCAGCAGTCCCCTTAATAGCGGGGGCCTCCAGTACTTC.

This clonotype was counted once. CDR3 sequence reads: CAWVPGGARNQPQHF. CDR3 DNA sequence: TGTGCCTGGGTCCCTGGGGGGGCGAGGAATCAGCCCCAGCATTTT. V is TRBV30 and J is TRBJ1-5; a weak D match, TRBD1 (6 bases). This CDR3 contains 15 residues. Germline V gene lookup returns CDR1 GTSNPN and CDR2 SVGIG (reference sequence). V was cut by 5 bases and J by 4 bases, with 18 bases left in between.

CDR3 sequence: CASSQGEMGAFF. Here the CDR3 DNA reads TGCGCCAGCAGCCAAGGGGAGATGGGAGCTTTCTTT. The J gene is TRBJ1-1, the V gene TRBV4-1, with D unclear. CDR1 MGHRA and CDR2 YSYEKL come from the germline V gene. This CDR3 has 12 amino acids. Trimming removed 1 base at V and 10 bases at J, with 10 bases between.

The chain recombines TRBV4-2 with TRBJ1-1; 11 bases fit TRBD1. Germline loops: CDR1 LGHNA, CDR2 YNFKEQ. Trimming took 5 bases from V and 4 from J; bases not matched to a gene: 9. The CDR3 length is 16 residues. The CDR3 loop reads CASSWTGGGGGTEAFF. The CDR3 nucleotides are TGTGCCAGCAGCTGGACAGGGGGCGGGGGAGGCACTGAAGCTTTCTTT.

The sample holds many counts of this clonotype. The rearrangement uses TRBV29-1 and TRBJ2-1; D is tentatively TRBD1 or TRBD2 (6 bases each). The CDR3 is 14 residues long. Germline CDR1 is SQVTM and CDR2 is ANQGSEA. Between the trimmed V and J ends, which lost 4 bases and 6 bases, there was a span of 16 bases. The CDR3 region has the DNA TGCAGCGTTGGCGGTGAGGGGGGCTTCAATGAGCAGTTCTTC. Amino acids: CSVGGEGGFNEQFF.

This clonotype has only a few counts. The rearrangement joins TRBV12-3 or TRBV12-4 to TRBJ2-7, with 8 bases identical to TRBD2. CDR3 length: 14 amino acids. V gave up 5 bases and J gave up 4 bases; unmatched junction bases: 7. CDR3 in DNA: TGTGCCAGCAGTCCAGCGGGGGTATCTTACGAGCAGTACTTC. This encodes CASSPAGVSYEQYF.

The chain is built from TRBV6-5 and TRBJ2-1; 8 bases line up with TRBD2. This CDR3 region has 15 residues. Germline CDR1 reads MNHEY; CDR2 reads SVGAGI. V shed 5 bases and J 2 bases; nucleotides not matched to a gene: 5. The CDR3 here is CASSPSGLAYNEQFF. As DNA, the CDR3 is TGTGCCAGCAGTCCTTCGGGACTAGCCTACAATGAGCAGTTCTTC.

The chain employs TRBV3-1 and TRBJ1-2; the D is unclear. Germline V gene sequence: CDR1 LGHDT, CDR2 YNNKEL (reference sequence). With 4 bases removed from V and 4 bases from J, the gap between germline ends came to 10 bases. The CDR3 runs 13 residues. CDR3 bases: TGTGCCAGCAGCCCACGGGAACCCTATGGCTACACCTTC. Translating gives CASSPREPYGYTF.

V is TRBV5-6 and J is TRBJ2-3; D remains ambiguous. The V end lost 1 base, the J end lost 10 bases, and 22 bases lay between the germline ends. Germline V CDR1 and CDR2: SGHDT, YYEEEE. This CDR3 has 16 residues. CDR3 region: CASSLRFSGFEDPQYF. CDR3 nucleotides: TGTGCCAGCAGCTTGCGGTTTTCGGGTTTTGAGGATCCGCAGTATTTT.

The chain uses TRBV5-1 and TRBJ1-2, with a possible D match to TRBD1 (6 bases). Trimming removed 0 bases from V and 3 bases from J, with 18 bases in between. The germline V gene has CDR1 SGHRS and CDR2 YFSETQ. The CDR3 length is 17 residues. CDR3 sequence reads: CASSLAGDSGEHYGYTF. CDR3 DNA: TGCGCCAGCAGCTTGGCCGGTGACTCAGGGGAGCACTATGGCTACACCTTC.

Comment on this clonotype: A read error may explain this, as a much larger clone is one base away. The rearrangement links TRBV5-1 to TRBJ2-3; D ambiguous. V dropped 4 bases and J dropped 1 base, with 13 bases sitting between them. The CDR3 is 15 amino acids. Germline V CDR1 and CDR2: SGHRS, YFSETQ. CDR3 nucleotide sequence: TGCGCCAGCAGCCCCTGGACGCACGGCACAGATACGCAGTATTTT. It encodes CASSPWTHGTDTQYF.